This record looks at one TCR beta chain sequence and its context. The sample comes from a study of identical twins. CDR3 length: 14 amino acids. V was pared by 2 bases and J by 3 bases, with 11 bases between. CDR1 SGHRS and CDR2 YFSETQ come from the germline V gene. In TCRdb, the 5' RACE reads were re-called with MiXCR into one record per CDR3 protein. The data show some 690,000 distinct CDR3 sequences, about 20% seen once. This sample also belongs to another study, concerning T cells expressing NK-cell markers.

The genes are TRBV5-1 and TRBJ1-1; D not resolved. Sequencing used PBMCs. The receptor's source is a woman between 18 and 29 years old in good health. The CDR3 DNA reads TGCGCCAGCAGCTTTAGAACCGGGGACACTGAAGCTTTCTTT. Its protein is CASSFRTGDTEAFF.